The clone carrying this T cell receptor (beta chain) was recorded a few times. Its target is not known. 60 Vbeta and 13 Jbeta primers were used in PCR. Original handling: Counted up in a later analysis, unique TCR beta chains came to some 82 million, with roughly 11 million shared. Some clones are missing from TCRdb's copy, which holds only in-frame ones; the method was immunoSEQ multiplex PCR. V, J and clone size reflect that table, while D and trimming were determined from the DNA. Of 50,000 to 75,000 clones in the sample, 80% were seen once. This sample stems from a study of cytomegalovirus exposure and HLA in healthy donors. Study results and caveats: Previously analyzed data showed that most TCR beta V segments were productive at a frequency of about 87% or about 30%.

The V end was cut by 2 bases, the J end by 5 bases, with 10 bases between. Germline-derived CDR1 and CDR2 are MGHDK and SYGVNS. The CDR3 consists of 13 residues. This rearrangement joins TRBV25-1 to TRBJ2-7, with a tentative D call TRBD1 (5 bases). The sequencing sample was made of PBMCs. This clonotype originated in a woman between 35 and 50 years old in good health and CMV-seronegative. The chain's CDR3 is CASSEAGFHEQYF. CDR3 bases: TGTGCCAGCAGTGAAGCAGGGTTCCACGAGCAGTACTTC.